This TCR beta chain was retrieved from a study of CD8 T cells in Susac syndrome. Points from the study as a whole: The study recognized that its TCR sequencing and HLA analysis covered a relatively small number of individuals.

As concerns this clonotype: Its specificity is not known. One end of the junction fails to match germline, which may point to a read error.

Reverse transcription of roughly 0.45 to 1 ug RNA used random hexamers. TCRdb processed the immunoSEQ multiplex PCR reads anew with MiXCR; each CDR3 protein has one entry. Of approximately 100,000 distinct CDR3 sequences in the sample, about 90% were seen once. CD8+ and CD4+ T cells from blood underwent TCR beta sequencing. While CD8+ and CD4+ T cells were isolated negatively, TEMRA cells were enriched by FACS. The CDR3 extends over 15 amino acids. The germline gives CDR1 SGDLS, CDR2 YYNGEE. What was sequenced was CD4+ T cells from PBMCs. The TCR comes from a human donor in good health. This chain connects TRBV9 to TRBJ1-5, with a possible D match to TRBD1 (5 bases). This CDR3 reads CAGSAQGGTGQPQHF. The CDR3 region has the DNA TGTGCCGGCAGCGCTCAAGGAGGGACGGGACAGCCCCAGCATTTT.